This T cell receptor (beta chain) was captured in a study of cytomegalovirus exposure and HLA in healthy donors. This clone was detected once. Germline loops: CDR1 ENHRY, CDR2 SYGVKD. This CDR3 has 14 amino acids. The junction had 5 bases not matched to a gene; V was cut back by 3 bases and J by 5 bases. PCR primers comprised 60 Vbeta and 13 Jbeta primers. Measured with immunoSEQ multiplex PCR; TCRdb has only the in-frame clones, and not every one. The sample has around 240,000 clones; around 80% are singletons. The chain uses TRBV10-3 and TRBJ2-7; 9 nucleotides line up with TRBD1. The TCR comes from a woman aged 35 to 49 in good health and CMV-seropositive. The sequenced sample was PBMCs. The CDR3 loop reads CAISDPGQGDEQYF. The DNA of the CDR3 is TGTGCCATCAGTGACCCGGGACAGGGAGACGAGCAGTACTTC.